The next 28 T cell receptor beta chains were all read from a single sample in a study of T-cell reconstitution after alpha-beta-depleted transplantation in children. Unique molecular identifiers were incorporated during preparation of the TCRbeta library. One entry per CDR3 protein, called by TCRdb with MiXCR from the PCR reads. The table shows roughly 220,000 distinct CDR3 sequences, with around 9.7% occurring only once. This specimen consisted of PBMCs from the stem cell graft donor, obtained from the stem cell graft. These receptors originate from a human donor who donated a stem cell graft to a child with SCID.

The chain uses TRBV10-3 and TRBJ2-5; maybe TRBD2 (5 bases). This CDR3 has 15 amino acids. The germline V and J ends were trimmed by 5 bases and 5 bases, with 18 bases remaining between them. The germline V gene encodes CDR1 ENHRY and CDR2 SYGVKD. The CDR3 reads CAISHSGSSGETQYF. Here the CDR3 DNA reads TGTGCCATCAGTCACTCGGGCTCGTCGGGGGAGACCCAGTACTTC.

The gene calls are TRBV7-2 and TRBJ2-3, with unresolved D. Germline V gene data show CDR1 as SGHTA and CDR2 as FQGNSA. The CDR3 consists of 12 residues. V gave up 4 bases and J gave up 4 bases, with 6 bases separating them. CDR3 DNA sequence: TGTGCCAGCAGCTCTAGTCCAGATACGCAGTATTTT. This translates into CASSSSPDTQYF.

This clonotype came up many times. The gene calls are TRBV9 and TRBJ1-6; D is ambiguous. The CDR3 length is 14 residues. Trimming shortened V by 1 base and J by 14 bases, and 16 bases separated the two germline ends. Germline values: CDR1 SGDLS, CDR2 YYNGEE. CDR3 protein: CASSVLDGSSSLHF. The CDR3 DNA reads TGTGCCAGCAGCGTACTGGATGGATCAAGTTCCCTCCACTTT.

Ten or more counts support this clonotype. The chain is built from TRBV2 and TRBJ2-2, with D possibly being TRBD1 (7 bases). CDR1 is SNHLY and CDR2 is FYNNEI in the germline V gene. This CDR3 is 14 amino acids long. V lost 8 bases, J lost 4 bases, and 14 bases lay in between. The CDR3 bases are TGTGCCAGCCAGGGCAGGGGGGTCACCGGGGAGCTGTTTTTT. Amino acid sequence: CASQGRGVTGELFF.

This clonotype was observed at least ten times. CDR3: CASSFGQNSPLHF. CDR3 nucleotide sequence: TGTGCCAGCAGCTTCGGACAGAATTCACCCCTCCACTTT. The chain combines TRBV5-6 with TRBJ1-6; D perhaps matches TRBD1 (6 bases). The ends were cut back, 2 bases at V and 7 bases at J, with 7 bases in the middle. This CDR3 comprises 13 residues. CDR1 and CDR2 (germline): SGHDT, YYEEEE. Based on the CDR3 plus reference TRBV5-6 and TRBJ1-6, the full variable domain is DAGVTQSPTHLIKTRGQQVTLRCSPKSGHDTVSWYQQALGQGPQFIFQYYEEEERQRGNFPDRFSGHQFPNYSSELNVNALLLGDSALYLCASSFGQNSPLHFGNGTRLTVT.

This clonotype has at least ten counts. V is TRBV7-2 and J is TRBJ1-4, with a possible D match to TRBD1 (6 bases). This CDR3 spans 15 amino acids. CDR1 and CDR2 (germline): SGHTA, FQGNSA. The V end was cut by 5 bases, the J end by 4 bases, with 14 bases between. For the CDR3, the DNA is TGTGCCAGCAGCCCAATACAGGGTCTTAATGAAAAACTGTTTTTT. Amino acid sequence: CASSPIQGLNEKLFF.

This clonotype was seen repeatedly, ten times or more. CDR3 in DNA: TGCGCCAGCAGCCAAGTCCTCCCCGAGACCCAGTACTTC. The encoded protein is CASSQVLPETQYF. V gene TRBV4-1 combines with J gene TRBJ2-5; D unresolved. The germline gives CDR1 MGHRA, CDR2 YSYEKL. This CDR3 has 13 residues. V was cut by 1 base and J by 5 bases, with 8 bases left in between.

The chain recombines TRBV24-1 with TRBJ2-5; possible D gene TRBD2, 5 bases. With 0 bases removed from V and 0 bases from J, the gap between germline ends came to 10 bases. Germline values: CDR1 KGHDR, CDR2 SFDVKD. The CDR3 is 16 amino acids. The CDR3 loop reads CATSDLPGKHQETQYF. The DNA for the CDR3 is TGTGCCACCAGTGATTTGCCCGGGAAGCACCAAGAGACCCAGTACTTC.

At least ten counts were recorded for this clonotype. The rearrangement links TRBV20-1 to TRBJ1-1; 8 bases align to TRBD1. Germline V gives CDR1 DFQATT, CDR2 SNEGSKA (reference sequence). J was trimmed by 4 bases and V by 8 bases; bases with no gene match: 15. The length of the CDR3 is 15 residues. The CDR3 DNA follows: TGCAGTTTTAATCTGGGGCAGGGGGCATTCACTGAAGCTTTCTTT. Its translation is CSFNLGQGAFTEAFF.

This clonotype has ten or more counts. V gene TRBV5-1 combines with J gene TRBJ2-7, with TRBD1 matching over 12 bases. V was clipped by 3 bases and J by 7 bases; unmatched bases: 5. The CDR3 covers 14 residues. Germline loops: CDR1 SGHRS, CDR2 YFSETQ. In nucleotides, the CDR3 is TGCGCCAGCAGCTGGGGACAGGGGGCTGAAGAGCAGTACTTC. Translation: CASSWGQGAEEQYF. Full variable domain (outside the CDR3, taken from reference TRBV5-1 and TRBJ2-7): KAGVTQTPRYLIKTRGQQVTLSCSPISGHRSVSWYQQTPGQGLQFLFEYFSETQRNKGNFPGRFSGRQFSNSRSEMNVSTLELGDSALYLCASSWGQGAEEQYFGPGTRLTVT.

This clonotype was counted ten times or more. The chain carries TRBV20-1 and TRBJ1-5; 7 nucleotides align to TRBD1. Trimming removed 5 bases from V and 5 bases from J; junction bases left unmatched: 6. This CDR3 is 13 amino acids long. CDR1 and CDR2 from the germline V gene are DFQATT and SNEGSKA (reference sequence). The DNA of the CDR3 is TGCAGTGCTTCCGGGGACAGTTATCAGCCCCAGCATTTT. Translated, it gives CSASGDSYQPQHF.

This clonotype was recorded many times. The chain uses TRBV29-1 and TRBJ2-3; 12 bases agree with TRBD2. Germline assignment: CDR1 SQVTM and CDR2 ANQGSEA. This CDR3 contains 16 residues. With V trimmed by 6 bases and J by 5 bases, 12 bases remained unmatched. CDR3 residues: CSVARLAGAGGDTQYF. The CDR3 DNA is TGCAGCGTCGCCCGACTAGCGGGGGCCGGGGGAGATACGCAGTATTTT.

This clonotype was recorded many times. The rearrangement uses TRBV18 and TRBJ2-5; no definite D call. The CDR3 has 12 residues. Germline CDR1 reads KGHSH; CDR2 reads LQKENI. Trimming took 1 base from V and 3 from J, leaving 3 bases between them. CDR3 nucleotide sequence: TGTGCCAGCTCACCACTGGAAGAGACCCAGTACTTC. This sequence encodes CASSPLEETQYF. Filled out from reference TRBV18 and TRBJ2-5, the complete variable domain reads NAGVMQNPRHLVRRRGQEARLRCSPMKGHSHVYWYRQLPEEGLKFMVYLQKENIIDESGMPKERFSAEFPKEGPSILRIQQVVRGDSAAYFCASSPLEETQYFGPGTRLLVL.

The gene calls are TRBV5-1 and TRBJ2-3, with D possibly TRBD2 on 6 matching bases. The CDR3 extends over 13 amino acids. Germline V gene data show CDR1 as SGHRS and CDR2 as YFSETQ. The V end was cut by 3 bases, the J end by 6 bases, with 11 bases between. This CDR3 is CASSWELADTQYF. The CDR3 region has the DNA TGCGCCAGCAGCTGGGAACTAGCTGATACGCAGTATTTT.

This clonotype came up many times. The V call is TRBV5-1, the J call TRBJ2-5; D call uncertain. Germline V CDR1 and CDR2: SGHRS, YFSETQ. V gave up 2 bases and J gave up 5 bases, with 10 bases separating them. This CDR3 has 13 residues. In DNA form, the CDR3 reads TGCGCCAGCAGCTTATTAGTTTACGAGACCCAGTACTTC. Its protein is CASSLLVYETQYF. Filled out from reference TRBV5-1 and TRBJ2-5, the complete variable domain reads KAGVTQTPRYLIKTRGQQVTLSCSPISGHRSVSWYQQTPGQGLQFLFEYFSETQRNKGNFPGRFSGRQFSNSRSEMNVSTLELGDSALYLCASSLLVYETQYFGPGTRLLVL.

Ten or more counts support this clonotype. The CDR3 sequence: CASSLASNTGQGLYGYTF. The DNA of the CDR3 is TGCGCCAGCAGCTTGGCCTCAAACACCGGACAGGGCCTCTATGGCTACACCTTC. The chain uses TRBV5-1 and TRBJ1-2; 8 bases align to TRBD1. V lost 0 bases and J lost 4; bases outside the gene matches: 14. CDR1 SGHRS and CDR2 YFSETQ come from the germline V gene. This CDR3 is 18 amino acids long.

This clonotype was recorded at least ten times. V is TRBV4-3 and J is TRBJ1-2, with D possibly TRBD1 on 5 matching bases. V was trimmed by 0 bases and J by 3 bases, leaving 14 bases between them. The germline V gene encodes CDR1 LGHNA and CDR2 YSLEER. This CDR3 comprises 16 residues. The CDR3 bases are TGCGCCAGCAGCCAAGATCTCGCAGGGTTTTACTATGGCTACACCTTC. It is translated as CASSQDLAGFYYGYTF.

This clonotype showed up many times. The CDR3 is CSARPVTSDSYNEQFF. The CDR3 coding sequence is TGCAGTGCTAGACCTGTTACTAGCGACTCCTACAATGAGCAGTTCTTC. The chain carries TRBV20-1 and TRBJ2-1; TRBD2 aligns across 7 bases. The CDR3 is 16 residues long. Germline V gene sequence: CDR1 DFQATT, CDR2 SNEGSKA (reference sequence). The V and J ends lost 2 bases and 0 bases, in that order; junction bases with no gene match: 7.

This clonotype has a count of ten or more. The chain links TRBV5-8 to TRBJ1-1, with a tentative D call TRBD1 (6 bases). The CDR3 totals 13 residues. V was cut by 6 bases and J by 4 bases, with 13 bases left in between. The germline V gene encodes CDR1 SGHTS and CDR2 YDEGEE. CDR3 in DNA: TGTGCCAGCAAAGAGGGGGAAAGCACTGAAGCTTTCTTT. Its protein product is CASKEGESTEAFF.

This clonotype was detected a few times. The chain employs TRBV20-1 and TRBJ2-1; 8 bases map to TRBD2. This CDR3 is built from 17 residues. After removal of 2 bases from V and 8 bases from J, the junction contained 17 bases not matched to a gene. CDR1 is DFQATT and CDR2 is SNEGSKA in the germline V gene (reference sequence). CDR3 nucleotide sequence: TGCAGTGCTAGATACCTTGGACTAGCTGATAGAAGGGATGAGCAGTTCTTC. This sequence encodes CSARYLGLADRRDEQFF.

This clonotype was observed at least ten times. The junction shows a germline mismatch at one end, possibly a read error. This chain uses TRBV11-2 with TRBJ2-1; 9 bases are shared with TRBD1. In germline, CDR1 is SGHAT, CDR2 FQNNGV. The CDR3 covers 13 residues. The CDR3 loop reads CASTLQGAGEQFF. The CDR3 region has the DNA TGTGCCAGCACCTTACAGGGGGCCGGTGAGCAGTTCTTC.

This clonotype was seen repeatedly, ten times or more. V usage is TRBV27 and J usage is TRBJ2-6; D gene uncertain. Looked up from germline, CDR1 is MNHEY and CDR2 is SMNVEV (reference sequence). CDR3 length equals 16 residues. Trimming removed 2 bases at V and 0 bases at J, with 8 bases between. This CDR3 is CASSLGAYSGANVLTF. The CDR3 DNA reads as TGTGCCAGCAGTTTAGGCGCCTACTCTGGGGCCAACGTCCTGACTTTC.

The sample holds many counts of this clonotype. This chain uses TRBV6-1 with TRBJ2-7, with D unresolved. The CDR3 extends over 15 amino acids. The germline V gene has CDR1 MNHNS and CDR2 SASEGT. V lost 6 bases, J lost 2 bases, and 17 bases lay in between. The DNA for the CDR3 is TGTGCCAGCAGCGAACGTCTAGAGAGGACCTACGAGCAGTACTTC. It specifies CASSERLERTYEQYF.

The sample holds many counts of this clonotype. V usage is TRBV12-3 or TRBV12-4 and J usage is TRBJ2-3; D gene uncertain. Between the trimmed V and J ends, which lost 5 bases and 1 base, there was a span of 13 bases. This CDR3 has 15 amino acids. The CDR3 DNA sequence: TGTGCCAGCAGTCTCGTCACCTCTGGCACAGATACGCAGTATTTT. It encodes CASSLVTSGTDTQYF.

This clonotype was picked up many times. The CDR3 is CSASKIISSSYNEQFF. In DNA form, the CDR3 reads TGCAGTGCTAGTAAAATTATCTCTAGCTCCTACAATGAGCAGTTCTTC. The chain couples TRBV20-1 to TRBJ2-1; D remains unclear. V dropped 3 bases and J dropped 0 bases, with 15 bases sitting between them. The germline V gene has CDR1 DFQATT and CDR2 SNEGSKA (reference sequence). The length of the CDR3 is 16 residues.

This clonotype was counted many times. The chain employs TRBV27 and TRBJ2-2, with 7 bases identical to TRBD1. V lost 3 bases to trimming and J lost 3 bases; unmatched junction nucleotides: 7. In germline, CDR1 is MNHEY, CDR2 SMNVEV (reference sequence). CDR3 length: 16 residues. CDR3 nucleotides: TGTGCCAGCAGTTTGCTGAGAACAGGGGACACCGGGGAGCTGTTTTTT. Its translation: CASSLLRTGDTGELFF.

Many counts were recorded for this clonotype. CDR3 loop: CASSATGTADYTGELFF. DNA of the CDR3: TGTGCCAGTAGTGCCACCGGGACAGCAGATTACACCGGGGAGCTGTTTTTT. The chain combines TRBV19 with TRBJ2-2; 7 bases agree with TRBD1. CDR1 and CDR2 from the germline V gene are LNHDA and SQIVND (reference sequence). J was trimmed by 3 bases and V by 5 bases; bases with no gene match: 12. The CDR3 totals 17 residues. The entire variable domain, with the rest obtained from reference TRBV19 and TRBJ2-2, is as follows: DGGITQSPKYLFRKEGQNVTLSCEQNLNHDAMYWYRQDPGQGLRLIYYSQIVNDFQKGDIAEGYSVSREKKESFPLTVTSAQKNPTAFYLCASSATGTADYTGELFFGEGSRLTVL.

This clonotype was observed a few times. This chain uses TRBV20-1 with TRBJ1-2; D call uncertain. CDR1 and CDR2 (germline): DFQATT, SNEGSKA (reference sequence). Trimming shortened V by 6 bases and J by 8 bases, and 13 bases separated the two germline ends. The CDR3 runs 11 residues. The CDR3 region is CSARLIFGYTF. The CDR3 DNA is TGCAGTGCGAGGTTGATCTTCGGCTACACCTTC.